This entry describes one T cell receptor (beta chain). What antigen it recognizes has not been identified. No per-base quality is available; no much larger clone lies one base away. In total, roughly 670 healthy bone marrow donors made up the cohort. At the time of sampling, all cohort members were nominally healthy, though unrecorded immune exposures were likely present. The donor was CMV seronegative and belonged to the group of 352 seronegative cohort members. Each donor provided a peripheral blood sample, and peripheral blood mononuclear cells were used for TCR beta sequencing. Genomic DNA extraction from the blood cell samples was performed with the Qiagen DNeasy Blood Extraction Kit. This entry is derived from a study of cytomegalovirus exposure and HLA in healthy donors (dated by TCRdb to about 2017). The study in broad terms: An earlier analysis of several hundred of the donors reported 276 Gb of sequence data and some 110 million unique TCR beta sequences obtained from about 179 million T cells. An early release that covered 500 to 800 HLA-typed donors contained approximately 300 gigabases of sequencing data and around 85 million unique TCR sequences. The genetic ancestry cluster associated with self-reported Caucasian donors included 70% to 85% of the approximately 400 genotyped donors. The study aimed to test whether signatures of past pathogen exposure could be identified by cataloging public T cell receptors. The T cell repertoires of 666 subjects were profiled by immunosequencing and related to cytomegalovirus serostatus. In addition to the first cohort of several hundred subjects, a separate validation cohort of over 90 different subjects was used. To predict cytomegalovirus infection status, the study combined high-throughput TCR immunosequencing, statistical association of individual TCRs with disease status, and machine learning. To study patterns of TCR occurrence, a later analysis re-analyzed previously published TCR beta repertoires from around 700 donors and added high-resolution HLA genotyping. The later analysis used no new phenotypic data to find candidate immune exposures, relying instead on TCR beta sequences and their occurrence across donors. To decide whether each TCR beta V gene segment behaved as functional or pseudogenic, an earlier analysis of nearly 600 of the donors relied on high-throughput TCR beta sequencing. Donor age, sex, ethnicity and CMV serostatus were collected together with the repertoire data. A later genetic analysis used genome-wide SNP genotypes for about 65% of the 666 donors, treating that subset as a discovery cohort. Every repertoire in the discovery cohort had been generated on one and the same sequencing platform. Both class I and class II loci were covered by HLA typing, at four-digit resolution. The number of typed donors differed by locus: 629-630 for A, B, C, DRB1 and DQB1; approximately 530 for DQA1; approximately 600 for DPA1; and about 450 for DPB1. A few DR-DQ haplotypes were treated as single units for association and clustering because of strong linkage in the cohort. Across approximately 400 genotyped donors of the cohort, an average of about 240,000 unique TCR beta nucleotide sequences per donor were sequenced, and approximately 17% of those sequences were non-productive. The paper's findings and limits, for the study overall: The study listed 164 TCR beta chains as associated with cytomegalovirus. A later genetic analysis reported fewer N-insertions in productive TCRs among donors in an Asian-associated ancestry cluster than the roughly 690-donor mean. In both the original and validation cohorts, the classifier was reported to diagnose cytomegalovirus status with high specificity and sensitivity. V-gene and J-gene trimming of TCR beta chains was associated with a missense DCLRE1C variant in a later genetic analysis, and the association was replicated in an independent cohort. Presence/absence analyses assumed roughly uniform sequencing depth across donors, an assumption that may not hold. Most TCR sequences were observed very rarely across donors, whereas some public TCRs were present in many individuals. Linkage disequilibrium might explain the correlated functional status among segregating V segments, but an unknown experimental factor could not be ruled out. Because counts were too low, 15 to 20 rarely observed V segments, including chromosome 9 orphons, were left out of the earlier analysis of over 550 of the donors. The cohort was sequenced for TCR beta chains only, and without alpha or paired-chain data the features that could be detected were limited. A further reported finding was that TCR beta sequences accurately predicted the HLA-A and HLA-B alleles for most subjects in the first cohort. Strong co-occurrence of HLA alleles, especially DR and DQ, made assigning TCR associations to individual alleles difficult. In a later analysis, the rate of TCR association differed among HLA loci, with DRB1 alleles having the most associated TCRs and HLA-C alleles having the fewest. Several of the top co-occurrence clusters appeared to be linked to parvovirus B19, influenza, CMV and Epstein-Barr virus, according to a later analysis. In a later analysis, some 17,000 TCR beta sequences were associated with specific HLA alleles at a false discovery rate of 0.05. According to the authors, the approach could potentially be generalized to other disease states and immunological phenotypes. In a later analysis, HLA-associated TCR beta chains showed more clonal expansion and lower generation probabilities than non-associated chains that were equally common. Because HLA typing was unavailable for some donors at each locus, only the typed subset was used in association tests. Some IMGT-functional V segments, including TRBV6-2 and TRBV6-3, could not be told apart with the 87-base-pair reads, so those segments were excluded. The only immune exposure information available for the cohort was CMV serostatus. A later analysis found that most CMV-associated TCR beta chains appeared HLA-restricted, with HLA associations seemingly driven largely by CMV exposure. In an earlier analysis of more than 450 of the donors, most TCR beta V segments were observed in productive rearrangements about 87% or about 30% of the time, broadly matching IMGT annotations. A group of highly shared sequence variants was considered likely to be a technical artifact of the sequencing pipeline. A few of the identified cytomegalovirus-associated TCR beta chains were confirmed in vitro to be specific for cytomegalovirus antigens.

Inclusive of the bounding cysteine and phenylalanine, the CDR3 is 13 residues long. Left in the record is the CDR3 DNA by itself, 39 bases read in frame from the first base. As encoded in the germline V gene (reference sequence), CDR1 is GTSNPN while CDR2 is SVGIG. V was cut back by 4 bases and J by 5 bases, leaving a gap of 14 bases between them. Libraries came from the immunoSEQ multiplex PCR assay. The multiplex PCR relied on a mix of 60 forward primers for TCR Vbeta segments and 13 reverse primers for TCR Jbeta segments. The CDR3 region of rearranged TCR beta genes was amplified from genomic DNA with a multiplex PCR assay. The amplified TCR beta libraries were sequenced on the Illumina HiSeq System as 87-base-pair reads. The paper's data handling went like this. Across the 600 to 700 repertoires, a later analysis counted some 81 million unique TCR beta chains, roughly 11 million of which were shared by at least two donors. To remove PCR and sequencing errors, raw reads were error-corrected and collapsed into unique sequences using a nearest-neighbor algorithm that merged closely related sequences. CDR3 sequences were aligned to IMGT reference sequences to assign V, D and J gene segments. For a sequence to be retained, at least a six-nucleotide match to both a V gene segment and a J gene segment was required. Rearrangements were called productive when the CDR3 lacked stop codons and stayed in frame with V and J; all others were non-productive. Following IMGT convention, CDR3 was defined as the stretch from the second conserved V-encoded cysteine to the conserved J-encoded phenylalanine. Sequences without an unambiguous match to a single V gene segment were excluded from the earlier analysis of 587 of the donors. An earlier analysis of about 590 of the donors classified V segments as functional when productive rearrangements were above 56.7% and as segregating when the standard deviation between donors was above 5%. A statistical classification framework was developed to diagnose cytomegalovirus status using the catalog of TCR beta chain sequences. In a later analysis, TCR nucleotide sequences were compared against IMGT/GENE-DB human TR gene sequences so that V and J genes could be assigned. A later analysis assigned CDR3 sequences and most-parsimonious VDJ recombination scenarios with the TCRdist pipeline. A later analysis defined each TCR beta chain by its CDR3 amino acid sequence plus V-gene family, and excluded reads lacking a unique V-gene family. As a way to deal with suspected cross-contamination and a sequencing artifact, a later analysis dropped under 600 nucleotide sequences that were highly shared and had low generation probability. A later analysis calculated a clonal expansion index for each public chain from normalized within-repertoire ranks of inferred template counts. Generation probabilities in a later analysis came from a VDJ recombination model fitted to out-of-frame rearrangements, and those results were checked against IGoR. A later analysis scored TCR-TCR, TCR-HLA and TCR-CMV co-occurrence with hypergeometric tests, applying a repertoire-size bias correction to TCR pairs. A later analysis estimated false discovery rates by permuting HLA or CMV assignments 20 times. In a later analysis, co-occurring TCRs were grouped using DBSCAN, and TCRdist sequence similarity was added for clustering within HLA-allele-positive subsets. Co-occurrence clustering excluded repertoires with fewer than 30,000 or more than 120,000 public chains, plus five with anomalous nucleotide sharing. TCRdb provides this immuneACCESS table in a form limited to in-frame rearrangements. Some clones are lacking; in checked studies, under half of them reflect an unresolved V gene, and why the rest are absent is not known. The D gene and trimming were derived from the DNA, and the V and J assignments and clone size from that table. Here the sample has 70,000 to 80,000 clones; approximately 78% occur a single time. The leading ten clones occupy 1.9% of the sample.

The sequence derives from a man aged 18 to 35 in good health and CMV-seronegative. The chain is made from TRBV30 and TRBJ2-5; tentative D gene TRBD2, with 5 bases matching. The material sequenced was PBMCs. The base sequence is TGTGCCTGGAAGGCACTAGGGCTTGAGACCCAGTACTTC. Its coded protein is CAWKALGLETQYF.